This T cell receptor (beta chain) was recovered during a study of CD8 T cells in Susac syndrome. The RNA, about 0.5 to 1 ug, was put through reverse transcription using random hexamers. The CDR3 of TCR beta was amplified by immunoSEQ multiplex PCR across 54 Vbeta and 13 Jbeta. One entry per CDR3 protein, called by TCRdb with MiXCR from the immunoSEQ multiplex PCR reads. The table lists about 200,000 distinct CDR3 sequences, 90% to 95% of them singletons, with 0.095% to 0.12% in the top ten. TCR beta sequencing was performed on blood CD8+ and CD4+ T cells. Negative isolation yielded CD4+ and CD8+ T cells, and FACS enriched TEMRA cells. The receptor comes from a human donor in good health. The material sequenced was CD4+ T cells from PBMCs.

The CDR3 sequence is CATSRDLAGVHQPQHF. CDR3 sequence (DNA): TGTGCCACCAGCAGAGATTTGGCCGGGGTCCATCAGCCCCAGCATTTT. The V gene is TRBV15, the J gene TRBJ1-5; D is undetermined. Germline lookup yields CDR1 LNHNV and CDR2 YYDKDF (reference sequence). The CDR3 loop spans 16 amino acids. V was pared by 0 bases and J by 5 bases, with 14 bases between.